The 19 T cell receptor beta chains given below trace back to one sample, sequenced in a study of T-cell memory formation after mild COVID-19 (dated by TCRdb to the early 2020s). Libraries were made using 5' RACE. The instrument given in TCRdb is Illumina NovaSeq 6000. TCRdb applied fastp at Q25 and MiXCR to the public reads, then kept only in-frame beta chains. Each CDR3 protein gets just one entry, which takes the most common genes and DNA from the rows behind it. In this sample the table shows under 550,000 distinct CDR3 sequences, roughly 18% of which occur a single time. The top ten constitute roughly a fifth of the sample. The sequencing input was PBMCs or a T cell subset sorted from them (not recorded which). These receptors all stem from a man aged 18 to 29 who had mild COVID-19 (a few samples of this study predate the infection). The sample titles of this study are shuffled in the database, so cell type and time point are left out; the donor was told from shared clones.

This clonotype turned up a few times. This chain connects TRBV20-1 to TRBJ2-4; TRBD2 matches 7 bases. The CDR3 consists of 15 residues. The J segment lost 10 bases and the V segment lost 1 base, leaving 13 bases of the junction unmatched. CDR1 and CDR2 (germline): DFQATT, SNEGSKA (reference sequence). The CDR3 DNA reads TGCAGTGCTAGAGTCCCGCGGGGGAGGTTTTCGATTCAGTACTTC. Translation: CSARVPRGRFSIQYF.

This CDR3 is CASELTGTTSETQYF. The CDR3 DNA sequence: TGTGCCAGCGAGTTAACAGGGACAACTTCGGAGACCCAGTACTTC. The genes are TRBV3-1 and TRBJ2-5, with D perhaps matching TRBD1 (6 bases). Trimming pared 8 bases from V and 5 bases from J, leaving 21 bases between. This CDR3 contains 15 residues. Germline V gene lookup returns CDR1 LGHDT and CDR2 YNNKEL (reference sequence).

This clonotype was picked up a small number of times. The rearrangement links TRBV10-3 to TRBJ1-1; the D gene is possibly TRBD1 (6 bases). V shed 3 bases and J shed 0 bases, with 11 bases lying between them. The length of the CDR3 is 15 residues. The germline gives CDR1 ENHRY, CDR2 SYGVKD. The CDR3 coding sequence is TGTGCCATCAGTGACTTCACAGGGCTGAACACTGAAGCTTTCTTT. This codes for CAISDFTGLNTEAFF.

In this sample, this clonotype turned up a few times. The rearrangement joins TRBV5-1 to TRBJ1-4, with a weak D call TRBD1 (6 bases). Germline V gives CDR1 SGHRS, CDR2 YFSETQ. V was trimmed by 4 bases and J by 3 bases, leaving 13 bases between them. The CDR3 has 15 amino acids. The CDR3 sequence is CASSRGLEANEKLFF. The CDR3 DNA reads as TGCGCCAGCAGCAGGGGGTTGGAAGCTAATGAAAAACTGTTTTTT.

The genes are TRBV9 and TRBJ1-2; D call uncertain. V lost 0 bases, J lost 1 base, and 7 bases lay in between. CDR3 length: 14 residues. Germline V gene lookup returns CDR1 SGDLS and CDR2 YYNGEE. The CDR3 here is CASSVAGRNYGYTF. In DNA form, the CDR3 reads TGTGCCAGCAGCGTAGCAGGTCGTAACTATGGCTACACCTTC.

The chain recombines TRBV29-1 with TRBJ1-2, with TRBD1 matching over 7 bases. The CDR3 runs 15 residues. CDR1 SQVTM and CDR2 ANQGSEA come from the germline V gene. The trim removed 4 bases at V and 0 bases at J, leaving 8 bases unmatched. DNA for the CDR3: TGCAGCGTTGGCCCGGGCCAGGGGGCTAACTATGGCTACACCTTC. It codes for CSVGPGQGANYGYTF.

The V call is TRBV18, the J call TRBJ1-1; 9 nucleotides line up with TRBD1. V shed 2 bases and J 2 bases; nucleotides not matched to a gene: 3. Per germline, CDR1 KGHSH and CDR2 LQKENI. The CDR3 runs to 15 residues. The CDR3 DNA reads TGTGCCAGCTCACCAACAGGGGGCCGAAACACTGAAGCTTTCTTT. This encodes CASSPTGGRNTEAFF. Complete variable domain (other parts from reference TRBV18 and TRBJ1-1): NAGVMQNPRHLVRRRGQEARLRCSPMKGHSHVYWYRQLPEEGLKFMVYLQKENIIDESGMPKERFSAEFPKEGPSILRIQQVVRGDSAAYFCASSPTGGRNTEAFFGQGTRLTVV.

This clonotype was recorded a few times. The V and J genes are TRBV7-3 and TRBJ2-3; D possibly corresponds to TRBD2 (7 bases). The CDR3 consists of 15 residues. The V gene lost 3 bases and the J gene lost 6 bases, with 16 bases spanning the gap. Germline V gene lookup returns CDR1 SGHTA and CDR2 FQGTGA. The CDR3 DNA is TGTGCCAGCAGCTTCGGTGGGGGGGCCGGGGATACGCAGTATTTT. It specifies CASSFGGGAGDTQYF.

The rearrangement uses TRBV11-2 and TRBJ2-7; weak D call: TRBD2 (6 bases). Germline V gives CDR1 SGHAT, CDR2 FQNNGV. This CDR3 comprises 16 residues. V was shortened by 1 base and J by 3 bases, with 16 bases between the two germline ends. DNA for the CDR3: TGTGCCAGCAGCTTAGTCGGCGGGGCAGTTCTCTACGAGCAGTACTTC. It specifies CASSLVGGAVLYEQYF.

This clonotype has a handful of counts. The chain recombines TRBV23-1 with TRBJ2-7; weak D call: TRBD1 (5 bases). TRBV23-1 is given ORF status, its function remaining uncertain. This CDR3 is 16 amino acids long. The germline V and J ends were trimmed by 3 bases and 0 bases, with 15 bases remaining between them. CDR3 nucleotide sequence: TGCGCCAGCAGTCACTCGCGAGACAGTGACTCCTACGAGCAGTACGTC. Protein: CASSHSRDSDSYEQYV.

This clonotype was seen a few times. The genes are TRBV10-3 and TRBJ2-2; D gene uncertain. CDR1 and CDR2 from the germline V gene are ENHRY and SYGVKD. Trimming removed 1 base from V and 7 bases from J, with 4 bases in between. The CDR3 spans 12 residues. The CDR3 loop is CAISEWNGELFF. The CDR3 bases are TGTGCCATCAGTGAGTGGAACGGGGAGCTGTTTTTT.

The chain is built from TRBV4-3 and TRBJ1-2, with 10 bases aligning to TRBD1. CDR3 length: 15 amino acids. CDR1 and CDR2 (germline): LGHNA, YSLEER. Unmatched junction bases numbered 6, after V lost 0 bases and J lost 8 bases. The CDR3 DNA is TGCGCCAGCAGCCAAGAGGACAGGGGGATTGGGGGCTACACCTTC. This encodes CASSQEDRGIGGYTF.

The chain uses TRBV3-1 and TRBJ1-2; 8 bases fit TRBD1. Germline V gives CDR1 LGHDT, CDR2 YNNKEL (reference sequence). V lost 7 bases to trimming and J lost 4 bases; unmatched junction nucleotides: 8. The CDR3 totals 14 residues. CDR3 amino acids: CASTPDRVVYGYTF. The CDR3 DNA reads as TGTGCCAGCACCCCGGACAGGGTAGTCTATGGCTACACCTTC.

This clonotype has more than one count but fewer than ten. The V call is TRBV21-1, the J call TRBJ2-7. TRBV21-1 is a pseudogene. The CDR3 is 10 residues long. CDR3 coding DNA: TGTGCCAGCGACCTTCGGGAGCAGTACGTC. It codes for CASDLREQYV.

This clonotype was seen more than once but under ten times. The V call is TRBV20-1, the J call TRBJ1-2; 7 bases match TRBD1. V was pared by 2 bases and J by 0 bases, with 6 bases of the junction left unmatched. The CDR3 has 15 residues. CDR1 and CDR2 from the germline V gene are DFQATT and SNEGSKA (reference sequence). CDR3 loop: CSARLDRNSNYGYTF. The CDR3 nucleotides read TGCAGTGCTAGATTGGACAGGAACTCTAACTATGGCTACACCTTC.

The CDR3 spells CVTRRADNSPLHF. The CDR3 region has the DNA TGTGTAACACGGAGGGCAGATAATTCACCCCTCCACTTT. This chain joins TRBV6-5 and TRBJ1-6; D is unresolved. This CDR3 is 13 amino acids long. Germline V lookup: CDR1 MNHEY, CDR2 SVGAGI.

In its sample, this clonotype was seen many times. The chain couples TRBV5-1 to TRBJ2-2; a weak D match, TRBD2 (5 bases). The germline V gene has CDR1 SGHRS and CDR2 YFSETQ. The germline V and J ends were trimmed by 7 bases and 1 base, with 11 bases remaining between them. This CDR3 has 14 amino acids. The CDR3 region has the DNA TGCGCCAGCTTTGCGGGCTTGAACACCGGGGAGCTGTTTTTT. Its translation is CASFAGLNTGELFF.

This clonotype was detected only a few times. This chain connects TRBV4-3 to TRBJ1-4; unclear D gene. The ends were cut back, 0 bases at V and 4 bases at J, with 9 bases in the middle. CDR1 LGHNA and CDR2 YSLEER come from the germline V gene. The CDR3 loop spans 15 amino acids. The CDR3 sequence is CASSQDQAINEKLFF. DNA of the CDR3: TGCGCCAGCAGCCAAGATCAAGCCATTAATGAAAAACTGTTTTTT.

V gene TRBV27 combines with J gene TRBJ2-7; no reliable D call. With 0 bases removed from V and 6 bases from J, the gap between germline ends came to 12 bases. Germline V gene sequence: CDR1 MNHEY, CDR2 SMNVEV (reference sequence). The CDR3 extends over 14 amino acids. The CDR3 DNA sequence: TGTGCCAGCAGTTTATCCACAGTTCCGGGCGAGCAGTACGTC. Translating gives CASSLSTVPGEQYV.